A selection of T cell receptor beta chains follows, all from one sample in a study of cytomegalovirus exposure and HLA in healthy donors. The repertoire was sequenced with immunoSEQ multiplex PCR; TCRdb's copy has only in-frame clones and lacks some. This sample has about 140,000 clones, with over 80% found just once. Sequencing was performed on PBMCs. These receptors were taken from a female donor in good health and CMV-seronegative. Both conserved end residues are part of each CDR3. The D gene is left open where the match is weak. Some rows mark clone size as missing; the rest say once, few, many or name a class of expanded clone.

>NA|TRBV11-2|TRBD2|TRBJ2-7
CASGAGPLYEQYF
TGTGCCAGCGGAGCGGGACCACTCTACGAGCAGTACTTC
>few|TRBV28|NA|TRBJ1-1
CASTWGHLNTEAFF
TGTGCCAGCACTTGGGGACATTTGAACACTGAAGCTTTCTTT
>NA|TRBV7-9|NA|TRBJ2-6
CASAKADSGANVLTF
TGTGCCAGCGCAAAAGCGGACTCTGGGGCCAACGTCCTGACTTTC
>NA|TRBV18|NA|TRBJ2-5
CASSPLRGPQETQYF
TGTGCCAGCTCACCTCTGCGGGGGCCACAAGAGACCCAGTACTTC
>NA|TRBV4-1|NA|TRBJ1-5
CASSQDWPSNQPQHF
TGCGCCAGCAGCCAAGACTGGCCCAGCAATCAGCCCCAGCATTTT
>NA|TRBV15|TRBD1|TRBJ1-3
CATSRRVGGSDTIYF
TGTGCCACCAGCCGCAGAGTAGGGGGCTCGGACACCATATATTTT
>NA|TRBV5-1|NA|TRBJ1-1
CASSLARLDTEAFF
TGCGCCAGCAGCTTGGCGCGACTGGACACTGAAGCTTTCTTT
>NA|TRBV7-6|NA|TRBJ1-5
CASSLDVALSNQPQHF
TGTGCCAGCAGCTTAGATGTAGCCTTGAGCAATCAGCCCCAGCATTTT
>NA|TRBV27|TRBD2|TRBJ2-1
CASGRTSGTNEQFF
TGTGCCAGCGGTAGGACTAGCGGGACCAATGAGCAGTTCTTC
>once|TRBV19|NA|TRBJ1-2
CASSTQFTGNYGYTF
TGTGCCAGTAGTACACAATTCACAGGGAACTATGGCTACACCTTC
>NA|TRBV27|TRBD1|TRBJ1-3
CASRQGAGGNTIYF
TGTGCCAGCAGACAGGGGGCGGGAGGAAACACCATATATTTT
>NA|TRBV6-1|TRBD1|TRBJ1-1
CASSKTGDTEAFF
TGTGCCAGCAGTAAGACAGGGGACACTGAAGCTTTCTTT
>NA|TRBV14|TRBD1|TRBJ1-2
CASSSHGTGGYGYTF
TGTGCCAGCAGCAGCCACGGGACAGGGGGATATGGCTACACCTTC
>NA|TRBV6-1|NA|TRBJ1-2
CASSEASGDYGYTF
TGTGCCAGCAGTGAAGCGTCAGGGGACTATGGCTACACCTTC
>few|TRBV5-4|TRBD1|TRBJ2-5
CASSPGQQETQYF
TGTGCCAGCAGCCCGGGACAGCAAGAGACCCAGTACTTC
>once|TRBV29-1|TRBD2|TRBJ2-5
CSVKSGSETQYF
TGCAGCGTTAAGAGCGGGAGTGAGACCCAGTACTTC
>NA|TRBV4-2|NA|TRBJ1-3
CASSQDAVTGWAGNTIYF
TGTGCCAGCAGCCAAGATGCCGTGACAGGCTGGGCTGGAAACACCATATATTTT
>NA|TRBV28|TRBD2|TRBJ2-5
CASSFSLGSGRDETQYF
TGTGCCAGCAGTTTCTCCCTAGGCAGCGGGAGGGATGAGACCCAGTACTTC
>NA|TRBV29-1|TRBD1|TRBJ2-7
CSVVGQGYEQYF
TGCAGCGTTGTGGGACAGGGCTACGAGCAGTACTTC
>NA|TRBV28|NA|TRBJ2-5
CASRGGGTGQETQYF
TGTGCCAGCAGAGGGGGCGGGACCGGCCAAGAGACCCAGTACTTC
>NA|TRBV11-2|TRBD1|TRBJ2-1
CASSSGTGGFDEQFF
TGTGCCAGCAGCAGCGGCACAGGGGGTTTCGATGAGCAGTTCTTC
>NA|TRBV5-1|TRBD2|TRBJ2-7
CASSLEASGFSYEQYF
TGCGCCAGCAGCTTGGAGGCTAGCGGGTTTTCCTACGAGCAGTACTTC
>once|TRBV5-1|TRBD2|TRBJ2-2
CASSKNLAGEIAGELFF
TGCGCCAGCAGCAAAAACTTAGCGGGAGAGATCGCCGGGGAGCTGTTTTTT
>NA|TRBV4-2|TRBD2|TRBJ2-7
CASSPETSGRTYEQYF
TGTGCCAGCAGCCCGGAGACTAGCGGGAGAACTTACGAGCAGTACTTC
>NA|TRBV27|NA|TRBJ1-3
CASSTTNSGNTIYF
TGTGCCAGCAGTACTACTAACTCTGGAAACACCATATATTTT
>once|TRBV29-1|NA|TRBJ1-1
CSVEDNRAFF
TGCAGCGTTGAAGATAACAGAGCTTTCTTT
>NA|TRBV28|NA|TRBJ1-5
CASSLKAAQHF
TGTGCCAGCAGCCTGAAAGCTGCCCAGCATTTT
>NA|TRBV7-4|TRBD2|TRBJ2-5
CASSLTSGEHCETQYF
TGTGCCAGCAGCTTAACTAGCGGAGAGCATTGTGAGACCCAGTACTTC
>NA|TRBV6-1|TRBD1|TRBJ2-7
CASSANQGAQGEQYF
TGTGCCAGCAGTGCGAATCAGGGGGCCCAGGGCGAGCAGTACTTC
>NA|TRBV4-1|NA|TRBJ1-2
CASRPTASYGYTF
TGCGCCAGCAGGCCGACAGCCTCCTATGGCTACACCTTC
>few|TRBV11-2|NA|TRBJ2-1
CASSPMFHEQFF
TGTGCCAGCAGCCCAATGTTCCATGAGCAGTTCTTC
>NA|TRBV7-9|NA|TRBJ2-7
CASSLAGGTYEQYF
TGTGCCAGCAGCTTAGCGGGAGGAACCTACGAGCAGTACTTC
>NA|TRBV7-9|TRBD2|TRBJ2-1
CASSFPGLAGPSYNEQFF
TGTGCCAGCAGCTTCCCGGGACTAGCGGGACCCTCCTACAATGAGCAGTTCTTC
>NA|TRBV5-1|TRBD1|TRBJ2-7
CASSIGLGTGDREQYF
TGCGCCAGCAGCATAGGTCTCGGGACAGGGGACCGGGAGCAGTACTTC
>once|TRBV28|TRBD2|TRBJ2-3
CASSLGTRSDTQYF
TGTGCCAGCAGTTTAGGGACTAGGTCGGATACGCAGTATTTT
>NA|TRBV9|NA|TRBJ2-7
CASSVTGTPSYEQYF
TGTGCCAGCAGCGTTACAGGCACCCCCTCCTACGAGCAGTACTTC
>NA|TRBV6-6|TRBD2|TRBJ2-3
CASSYPLAEPASTQYF
TGTGCCAGCAGTTACCCGCTAGCGGAGCCAGCGAGTACGCAGTATTTT
>NA|TRBV28|TRBD2|TRBJ2-2
CASSPLGREGTGELFF
TGTGCCAGCAGTCCCCTGGGGAGGGAGGGAACCGGGGAGCTGTTTTTT
>NA|TRBV28|TRBD1|TRBJ2-1
CASSFRDRNYYNEQFF
TGTGCCAGCAGTTTCCGGGACAGGAATTACTACAATGAGCAGTTCTTC
>NA|TRBV6-5|TRBD1|TRBJ1-2
CASSIDRGVHGYTF
TGTGCCAGCAGCATCGACAGGGGAGTGCATGGCTACACCTTC
>NA|TRBV6-6|NA|TRBJ2-3
CASSSGGWADTQYF
TGTGCCAGCAGTTCCGGGGGTTGGGCAGATACGCAGTATTTT
>NA|TRBV29-1|TRBD1|TRBJ1-5
CSVVTGNDQPQHF
TGCAGCGTTGTGACAGGGAACGATCAGCCCCAGCATTTT
>once|TRBV30|TRBD2|TRBJ2-7
CAWSSGRLAGVEQYF
TGTGCCTGGAGTTCGGGCCGGCTAGCGGGAGTTGAGCAGTACTTC
>NA|TRBV21-1|NA|TRBJ1-1
CASSKEGGAMNTEAFF
TGTGCCAGCAGCAAAGAGGGAGGGGCCATGAACACTGAAGCTTTCTTT
>NA|TRBV6-5|TRBD2|TRBJ2-3
CASRTSGLKGDTQYF
TGTGCCAGCAGAACTAGCGGCTTAAAGGGGGATACGCAGTATTTT
>few|TRBV5-4|TRBD1|TRBJ2-5
CASHGTGRETQYF
TGTGCCAGCCATGGGACAGGGAGGGAGACCCAGTACTTC
>NA|TRBV16|NA|TRBJ2-2
CASSLLQTGELFF
TGTGCCAGCAGCCTACTCCAAACCGGGGAGCTGTTTTTT
>NA|TRBV27|NA|TRBJ2-7
CASSFEGGGGLFYEQYF
TGTGCCAGCAGTTTCGAAGGAGGGGGCGGTTTGTTCTACGAGCAGTACTTC
>few|TRBV15|NA|TRBJ2-4
CATSREGLTKNIQYF
TGTGCCACCAGCAGAGAGGGACTGACAAAAAACATTCAGTACTTC
>NA|TRBV10-1|NA|TRBJ2-7
CASSDLPLEEQYF
TGCGCCAGCAGTGATCTCCCCCTAGAAGAGCAGTACTTC
>NA|TRBV28|TRBD1|TRBJ1-5
CASSVTGMFGQPQHF
TGTGCCAGCAGTGTGACAGGGATGTTTGGTCAGCCCCAGCATTTT
>NA|TRBV19|TRBD2|TRBJ2-7
CASSNPPGLAGVHEQYF
TGTGCCAGTAGTAATCCCCCGGGACTAGCGGGAGTCCACGAGCAGTACTTC
>once|TRBV27|NA|TRBJ2-2
CASSFSPGELFF
TGTGCCAGCAGTTTCTCTCCCGGGGAGCTGTTTTTT
>NA|TRBV2|NA|TRBJ2-1
CASSTVLERSYNEQFF
TGTGCCAGCAGTACCGTTCTTGAGCGGTCCTACAATGAGCAGTTCTTC
>few|TRBV6-5|NA|TRBJ1-4
CASSYSSGPHEKLFF
TGTGCCAGCAGTTACTCGAGTGGGCCTCATGAAAAACTGTTTTTT
>NA|TRBV5-4|TRBD1|TRBJ2-1
CASSYLGQENYNEQFF
TGTGCCAGCAGCTACCTGGGACAGGAGAACTACAATGAGCAGTTCTTC
>NA|TRBV5-4|NA|TRBJ2-3
CASSLPGRTDTQYF
TGTGCCAGCAGCCTCCCAGGGCGCACAGATACGCAGTATTTT
>once|TRBV19|TRBD1|TRBJ1-2
CASSIPGQGSYTF
TGTGCCAGTAGTATTCCGGGACAGGGGAGCTACACCTTC
>NA|TRBV5-4|NA|TRBJ1-2
CASSLEQVSGGYTF
TGTGCCAGCAGCTTGGAACAGGTCTCGGGTGGCTACACCTTC